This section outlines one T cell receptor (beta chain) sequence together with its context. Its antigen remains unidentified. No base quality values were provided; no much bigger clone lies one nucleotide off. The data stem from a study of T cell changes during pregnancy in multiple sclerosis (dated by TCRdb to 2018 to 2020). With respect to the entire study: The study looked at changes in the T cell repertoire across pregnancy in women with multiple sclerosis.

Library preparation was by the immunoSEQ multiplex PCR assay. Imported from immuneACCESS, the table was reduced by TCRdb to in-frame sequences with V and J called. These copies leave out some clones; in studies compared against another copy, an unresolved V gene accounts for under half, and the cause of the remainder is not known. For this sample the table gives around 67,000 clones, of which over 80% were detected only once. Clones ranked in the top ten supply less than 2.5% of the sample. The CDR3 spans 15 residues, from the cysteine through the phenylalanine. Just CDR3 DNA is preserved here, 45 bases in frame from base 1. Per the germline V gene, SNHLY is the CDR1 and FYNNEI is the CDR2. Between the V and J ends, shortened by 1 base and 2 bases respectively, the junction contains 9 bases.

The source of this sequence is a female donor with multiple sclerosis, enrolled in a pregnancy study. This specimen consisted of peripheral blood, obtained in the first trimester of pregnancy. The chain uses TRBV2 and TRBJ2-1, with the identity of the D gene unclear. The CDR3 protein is CASSEEAPPYNEQFF. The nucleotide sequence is TGTGCCAGCAGTGAAGAAGCCCCTCCCTACAATGAGCAGTTCTTC.